These 2 T cell receptor beta chains originate from one sample sequenced in a study of PD-L1 blockade in urothelial cancer. Sequencing was performed with immunoSEQ multiplex PCR; in TCRdb, only in-frame clones are kept and a portion is missing. The sample consists of tens of thousands of clones, around 85% of them appearing once. Regarding time point: pretreatment peripheral blood. This material consisted of PBMCs, taken around atezolizumab (anti-PD-L1) treatment. Receptors were obtained from a woman aged 55-69 years with urothelial cancer.

This clone has ten or more counts. The chain employs TRBV5-4 and TRBJ2-5; no firm D call. This CDR3 spans 13 amino acids. In germline, CDR1 is SGHNT, CDR2 YYREEE (reference sequence). Trimming stripped 2 bases from V and 5 bases from J, with 10 bases between. CDR3 coding DNA: TGTGCCAGCAGCTTCCTATATCGGGAGACCCAGTACTTC. It encodes CASSFLYRETQYF.

The chain combines TRBV19 with TRBJ2-7, with 11 bases aligning to TRBD1. The V and J ends lost 9 bases and 3 bases, in that order; junction bases with no gene match: 7. This CDR3 comprises 14 residues. From germline, CDR1 is LNHDA and CDR2 SQIVND (reference sequence). CDR3 in amino acids: CASQRTGGLYEQYF. CDR3 nucleotides: TGTGCCAGCCAAAGGACAGGGGGCCTCTACGAGCAGTACTTC.